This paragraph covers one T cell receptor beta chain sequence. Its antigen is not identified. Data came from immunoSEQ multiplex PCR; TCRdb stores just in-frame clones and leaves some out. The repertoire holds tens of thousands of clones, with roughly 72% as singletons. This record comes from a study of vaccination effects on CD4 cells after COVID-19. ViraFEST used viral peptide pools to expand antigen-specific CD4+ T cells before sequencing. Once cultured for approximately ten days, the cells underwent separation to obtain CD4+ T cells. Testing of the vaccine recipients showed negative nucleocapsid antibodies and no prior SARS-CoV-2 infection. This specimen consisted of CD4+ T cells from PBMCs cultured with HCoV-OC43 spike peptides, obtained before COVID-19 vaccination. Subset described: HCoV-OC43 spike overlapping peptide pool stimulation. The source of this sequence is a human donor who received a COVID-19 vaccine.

CDR3 sequence (DNA): TGCAGCGTCCAACCCGACGGGGCGGGTAATTCACCCCTCCACTTT. This translates into CSVQPDGAGNSPLHF. The chain combines TRBV29-1 with TRBJ1-6, with D possibly being TRBD1 (5 bases). The germline gives CDR1 SQVTM, CDR2 ANQGSEA. The V and J ends lost 6 bases and 6 bases respectively, with 18 bases between them. The CDR3 totals 15 residues.